This is a list of T cell receptor beta chains from one sample in a study of OX40 agonist ivuxolimab in advanced cancers. Assay used: immunoSEQ multiplex PCR; TCRdb lists only in-frame clones, some missing. The table includes tens of thousands of clones, 80% to 95% detected once. The material sequenced was CD4+ or CD8+ T cells sorted from blood, taken in a trial of the OX40 agonist ivuxolimab. These receptor sequences come from an adult with an advanced solid tumor such as melanoma, head and neck, liver or kidney cancer. Each CDR3 is given with its conserved first and last residue. A D gene is named only where the DNA matches it firmly. Only some rows state a clone size, as once, few, many or a class for expanded clones.

V: TRBV7-7; size: NA; J: TRBJ2-1; D: NA; CDR3: CASSLLRRGEQFF; DNA: TGTGCTAGCAGCTTACTTAGGAGGGGTGAGCAGTTCTTC
V: TRBV5-1; size: NA; J: TRBJ2-1; D: TRBD2; CDR3: CASSLSGVGNEQFF; DNA: TGCGCCAGCAGCCTTAGCGGGGTCGGCAATGAGCAGTTCTTC
V: TRBV10-3; size: NA; J: TRBJ2-2; D: TRBD2; CDR3: CAISAPGLAGEGGELFF; DNA: TGTGCCATCAGTGCACCGGGACTAGCGGGAGAAGGCGGGGAGCTGTTTTTT
V: TRBV6-5; size: NA; J: TRBJ2-2; D: NA; CDR3: CASSRGPAPGELFF; DNA: TGTGCCAGCAGCCGGGGACCCGCCCCCGGGGAGCTGTTTTTT
V: TRBV11-3; size: NA; J: TRBJ2-3; D: TRBD2; CDR3: CASSPRVAGVGTDTQYF; DNA: TGTGCCAGCAGCCCCAGGGTAGCGGGAGTAGGCACAGATACGCAGTATTTT
V: TRBV27; size: NA; J: TRBJ1-2; D: NA; CDR3: CASSQLGGHGYTF; DNA: TGTGCCAGCAGCCAACTTGGGGGTCATGGCTACACCTTC
V: TRBV5-4; size: NA; J: TRBJ2-5; D: NA; CDR3: CASSFVGEETQYF; DNA: TGTGCCAGCAGCTTTGTAGGGGAAGAGACCCAGTACTTC
V: TRBV13; size: NA; J: TRBJ2-1; D: NA; CDR3: CASSSRDALGNEQFF; DNA: TGTGCCAGCAGCTCCCGGGACGCCCTCGGCAATGAGCAGTTCTTC
V: TRBV2; size: NA; J: TRBJ1-5; D: NA; CDR3: CASSDPVQPQHF; DNA: TGTGCCAGCAGTGATCCGGTTCAGCCCCAGCATTTT
V: TRBV6-5; size: NA; J: TRBJ1-2; D: TRBD1; CDR3: CASKQGAGGYTF; DNA: TGTGCCAGCAAGCAGGGGGCGGGTGGCTACACCTTC
V: TRBV6-1; size: NA; J: TRBJ2-5; D: TRBD2; CDR3: CASSEEWLGLGETQYF; DNA: TGTGCCAGCAGTGAAGAGTGGCTGGGACTAGGAGAGACCCAGTACTTC
V: TRBV7-6; size: once; J: TRBJ1-2; D: TRBD1; CDR3: CASSSGQGDGYGYTF; DNA: TGTGCCAGCAGCTCGGGACAGGGGGACGGCTATGGCTACACCTTC
V: TRBV7-3; size: NA; J: TRBJ2-5; D: NA; CDR3: CASSLIPGARQETQYF; DNA: TGTGCCAGCAGCTTAATCCCTGGGGCACGGCAAGAGACCCAGTACTTC
V: TRBV19; size: NA; J: TRBJ2-5; D: NA; CDR3: CASSIGQPQETQYF; DNA: TGTGCCAGTAGTATTGGACAGCCTCAAGAGACCCAGTACTTC